Below, 17 T cell receptor beta chains from the same sample are listed, as sequenced in a study of blood T cell repertoires in COVID-19. Assay: immunoSEQ multiplex PCR; the TCRdb copy retains only in-frame clones and omits some. Of fewer than 350,000 clones listed, 70% to 90% are singletons. Material: PBMCs or T cells enriched from blood (not recorded which). These receptors came from a woman in her thirties or forties who had recovered from COVID-19.

The chain joins TRBV7-2 to TRBJ2-1; 14 bases align to TRBD2. The CDR3 loop spans 18 amino acids. Trimming took 0 bases from V and 7 from J; bases not matched to a gene: 8. Germline V gene sequence: CDR1 SGHTA, CDR2 FQGNSA. As DNA, the CDR3 is TGTGCCAGCAGCTTAGCCCTGGGGACTAGCGGGAGTGGAAATGAGCAGTTCTTC. It codes for CASSLALGTSGSGNEQFF.

This clone was counted only a few times. This chain connects TRBV18 to TRBJ1-1, with TRBD1 matching 10 bases. This CDR3 spans 15 amino acids. The germline V gene encodes CDR1 KGHSH and CDR2 LQKENI. V was clipped by 1 base and J by 7 bases; unmatched bases: 6. The CDR3 reads CASSPRQGADGEAFF. The CDR3 DNA follows: TGTGCCAGCTCACCACGACAGGGGGCGGATGGTGAAGCTTTCTTT.

This rearrangement joins TRBV11-3 to TRBJ1-1; 11 nucleotides line up with TRBD1. The junction had 2 bases not matched to a gene; V was cut back by 4 bases and J by 1 base. Germline V gene lookup returns CDR1 SGHNT and CDR2 YENEEA. The CDR3 has 15 amino acids. In nucleotides, the CDR3 is TGTGCCAGCAGCTCCGGACAGGGGGCGAACACTGAAGCTTTCTTT. Amino acids: CASSSGQGANTEAFF.

The rearrangement links TRBV3-1 (or the pseudogene TRBV3-2) to TRBJ2-3; tentative D call: TRBD2 (5 bases). The CDR3 has 13 amino acids. CDR1 and CDR2 from the germline V gene are LGHDT and YNNKEL (reference sequence). Trimming pared 2 bases from V and 5 bases from J, leaving 8 bases between. CDR3 bases: TGTGCCAGCAGCCAACCGGGGAAAGATACGCAGTATTTT. This sequence encodes CASSQPGKDTQYF.

The chain combines TRBV7-9 with TRBJ2-7; D is possibly TRBD1 (5 bases). The CDR3 has 12 amino acids. V lost 1 base and J 6 bases, leaving 7 bases between the germline ends. Germline loops: CDR1 SEHNR, CDR2 FQNEAQ (reference sequence). CDR3 bases: TGTGCCAGCAGCTTAGGAAGGGGCGAGCAGTACTTC. This codes for CASSLGRGEQYF.

The chain combines TRBV4-3 with TRBJ1-2; possibly TRBD1 for D (6 bases). The CDR3 is 16 residues long. Trimming stripped 0 bases from V and 8 bases from J, with 19 bases between. The V gene's germline CDR1 is LGHNA and CDR2 YSLEER. DNA of the CDR3: TGCGCCAGCAGCCAAGATTTGGGGGCGGTGGGTGGAGGCTACACCTTC. Its protein is CASSQDLGAVGGGYTF.

The rearrangement uses TRBV7-9 and TRBJ1-2; D perhaps matches TRBD1 (6 bases). Germline CDR1 reads SEHNR; CDR2 reads FQNEAQ (reference sequence). CDR3 length equals 15 residues. Trimming cost V 3 bases and J 0 bases, with 11 bases left between them. The CDR3 sequence is CASSFPGQSNYGYTF. The CDR3 DNA is TGTGCCAGCAGCTTCCCCGGACAGTCTAACTATGGCTACACCTTC.

This clone has more than one count but fewer than ten. V usage is TRBV9 and J usage is TRBJ1-3; perhaps TRBD1 as D (6 bases). Trimming took 3 bases from V and 2 from J, leaving 15 bases between them. The CDR3 extends over 16 amino acids. Germline CDR1 SGDLS, CDR2 YYNGEE. The CDR3 bases are TGTGCCAGCAGCGCCCTGACAGGCGCCACTGGAAACACCATATATTTT. Translation gives CASSALTGATGNTIYF. Using reference TRBV9 and TRBJ1-3 for the parts outside the CDR3, the full variable domain is DSGVTQTPKHLITATGQRVTLRCSPRSGDLSVYWYQQSLDQGLQFLIQYYNGEERAKGNILERFSAQQFPDLHSELNLSSLELGDSALYFCASSALTGATGNTIYFGEGSWLTVV.

The chain employs TRBV27 and TRBJ2-6, with 9 bases fitting TRBD1. After removal of 7 bases from V and 0 bases from J, the junction contained 7 bases not matched to a gene. Germline V lookup: CDR1 MNHEY, CDR2 SMNVEV (reference sequence). This CDR3 has 17 residues. CDR3 region: CASKLTGGYSGANVLTF. CDR3 coding DNA: TGTGCCAGCAAACTGACAGGGGGTTACTCTGGGGCCAACGTCCTGACTTTC.

V gene TRBV5-4 combines with J gene TRBJ2-3; 10 nucleotides align to TRBD1. The J segment lost 1 base and the V segment lost 0 bases, leaving 5 bases of the junction unmatched. This CDR3 contains 17 residues. From germline, CDR1 is SGHNT and CDR2 YYREEE (reference sequence). In DNA form, the CDR3 reads TGTGCCAGCAGCTTGGCCTTGACAGGGGGCGGCACAGATACGCAGTATTTT. This sequence encodes CASSLALTGGGTDTQYF.

This clone appeared once. The sample holds other DNA sequences that translate to the same CDR3. The rearrangement uses TRBV29-1 and TRBJ2-5; 15 bases are shared with TRBD2. This CDR3 spans 14 amino acids. Germline V lookup: CDR1 SQVTM, CDR2 ANQGSEA. With 6 bases clipped from V and 1 base from J, the junction kept 0 bases outside the gene matches. The CDR3 loop is CSVGLAGGQETQYF. The CDR3, as DNA: TGCAGCGTGGGACTAGCGGGGGGCCAAGAGACCCAGTACTTC.

The J gene is TRBJ1-6, the V gene TRBV5-5; 9 nucleotides line up with TRBD1. This CDR3 comprises 19 residues. CDR1 is SGHKS, CDR2 YYEKEE, per germline (reference sequence). The trim removed 4 bases at V and 0 bases at J, leaving 11 bases unmatched. CDR3 loop: CASSTNPQGAGSYNSPLHF. The CDR3 DNA is TGTGCCAGCAGCACGAATCCACAGGGGGCGGGCTCCTATAATTCACCCCTCCACTTT. Filled out from reference TRBV5-5 and TRBJ1-6, the complete variable domain reads DAGVTQSPTHLIKTRGQQVTLRCSPISGHKSVSWYQQVLGQGPQFIFQYYEKEERGRGNFPDRFSARQFPNYSSELNVNALLLGDSALYLCASSTNPQGAGSYNSPLHFGNGTRLTVT.

The genes are TRBV7-3 and TRBJ2-2, with 12 bases matching TRBD2. The J segment lost 6 bases and the V segment lost 6 bases, leaving 8 bases of the junction unmatched. CDR3 length: 16 residues. Germline assignment: CDR1 SGHTA and CDR2 FQGTGA. The CDR3, as DNA: TGTGCCAGCAGGCCCGGACTAGCGGGAAGAGCCGGGGAGCTGTTTTTT. Translating it yields CASRPGLAGRAGELFF.

This chain connects TRBV5-1 to TRBJ2-5; D is perhaps TRBD1 (5 bases). Germline V lookup: CDR1 SGHRS, CDR2 YFSETQ. Trimming stripped 0 bases from V and 0 bases from J, with 9 bases between. The CDR3 contains 15 residues. The CDR3, as DNA: TGCGCCAGCAGCTTGGGGGGCCCAAACCAAGAGACCCAGTACTTC. Protein sequence: CASSLGGPNQETQYF.

The V gene is TRBV7-2, the J gene TRBJ2-3; TRBD2 is a possible D gene (6 bases). V lost 2 bases and J lost 2, with 20 bases in between. CDR1 is SGHTA, CDR2 FQGNSA, per germline. CDR3 length equals 18 residues. The CDR3: CASSLLGLGGPSTDTQYF. CDR3 coding DNA: TGTGCCAGCAGCTTATTAGGGTTGGGGGGTCCCTCCACAGATACGCAGTATTTT.

Ten or more counts support this clone. J is TRBJ1-2 and V is TRBV13; TRBD1 aligns across 7 bases. This CDR3 has 15 residues. Germline V gene sequence: CDR1 PRHDT, CDR2 FYEKMQ (reference sequence). V shed 5 bases, J shed 2 bases, and the junction held 8 bases outside the gene matches. CDR3 in DNA: TGTGCCAGCAGCGCTGGACAGGCTTTGAACTATGGCTACACCTTC. Its translation is CASSAGQALNYGYTF.

The chain combines TRBV29-1 with TRBJ2-3; D ambiguous. The CDR3 runs to 12 residues. Trimming stripped 6 bases from V and 5 bases from J, with 12 bases between. Germline V lookup: CDR1 SQVTM, CDR2 ANQGSEA. The CDR3 is CSVEPHGDTQYF. The CDR3 DNA sequence: TGCAGCGTCGAGCCCCATGGAGATACGCAGTATTTT.